This T cell receptor (beta chain) is from a study of shared T cell receptors in the human thymus. Only in-frame clones appear in the TCRdb table, and some are missing; sequencing was by immunoSEQ multiplex PCR. The repertoire holds some 400,000 clones, just under 95% seen once, with approximately 0.018% in the top ten. V was cut by 4 bases and J by 2 bases, with 25 bases left in between. This CDR3 region has 19 residues. Germline CDR1 reads SNHLY; CDR2 reads FYNNEI. This clone was observed once. The sequence was collected from a human donor. V usage is TRBV2 and J usage is TRBJ2-3; D gene uncertain. Sample: thymocytes. Written as DNA, the CDR3 is TGTGCCAGCAGTGCCCGACCAGCTGACGGAACCTATTCCACAGATACGCAGTATTTT. Translated: CASSARPADGTYSTDTQYF.